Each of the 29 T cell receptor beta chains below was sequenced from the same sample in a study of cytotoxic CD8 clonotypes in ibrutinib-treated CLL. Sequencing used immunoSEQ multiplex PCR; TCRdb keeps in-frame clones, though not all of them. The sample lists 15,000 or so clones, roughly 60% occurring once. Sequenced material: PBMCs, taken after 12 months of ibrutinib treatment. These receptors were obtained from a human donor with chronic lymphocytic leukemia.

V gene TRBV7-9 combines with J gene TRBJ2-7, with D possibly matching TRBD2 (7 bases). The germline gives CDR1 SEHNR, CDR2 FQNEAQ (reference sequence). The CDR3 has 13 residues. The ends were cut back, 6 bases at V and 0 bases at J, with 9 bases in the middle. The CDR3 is CASRRGASYEQYF. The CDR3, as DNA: TGTGCCAGCAGACGGGGGGCCTCCTACGAGCAGTACTTC.

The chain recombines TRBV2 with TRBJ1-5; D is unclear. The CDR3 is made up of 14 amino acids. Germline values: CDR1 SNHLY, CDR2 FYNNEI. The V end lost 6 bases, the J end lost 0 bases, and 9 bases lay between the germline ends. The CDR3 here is CASSPQVSNQPQHF. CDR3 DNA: TGTGCCAGCAGCCCCCAGGTTAGCAATCAGCCCCAGCATTTT.

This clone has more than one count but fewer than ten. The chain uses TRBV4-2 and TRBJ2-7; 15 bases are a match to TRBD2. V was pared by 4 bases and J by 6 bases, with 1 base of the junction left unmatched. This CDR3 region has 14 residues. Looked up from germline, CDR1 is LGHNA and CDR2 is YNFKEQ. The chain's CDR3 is CASSPGLAGGEQYF. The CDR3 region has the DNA TGTGCCAGCAGCCCGGGACTAGCGGGAGGCGAGCAGTACTTC.

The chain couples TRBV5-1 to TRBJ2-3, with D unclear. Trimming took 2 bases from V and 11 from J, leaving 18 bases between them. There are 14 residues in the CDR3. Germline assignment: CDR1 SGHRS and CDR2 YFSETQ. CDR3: CASSLSVGEMGQYF. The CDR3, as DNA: TGCGCCAGCAGCTTATCCGTCGGCGAAATGGGGCAGTATTTT.

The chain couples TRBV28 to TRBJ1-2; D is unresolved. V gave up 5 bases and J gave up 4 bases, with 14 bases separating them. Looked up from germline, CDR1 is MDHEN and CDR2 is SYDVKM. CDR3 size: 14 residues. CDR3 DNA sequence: TGTGCCAGCAGTCCTCGGTTAGCGCTCTATGGCTACACCTTC. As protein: CASSPRLALYGYTF.

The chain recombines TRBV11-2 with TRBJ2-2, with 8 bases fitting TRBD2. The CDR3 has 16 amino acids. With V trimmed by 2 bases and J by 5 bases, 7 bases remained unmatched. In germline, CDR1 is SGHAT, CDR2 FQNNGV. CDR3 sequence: CASSLNAGGKTGELFF. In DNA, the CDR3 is TGTGCCAGCAGCTTAAACGCGGGAGGCAAAACCGGGGAGCTGTTTTTT.

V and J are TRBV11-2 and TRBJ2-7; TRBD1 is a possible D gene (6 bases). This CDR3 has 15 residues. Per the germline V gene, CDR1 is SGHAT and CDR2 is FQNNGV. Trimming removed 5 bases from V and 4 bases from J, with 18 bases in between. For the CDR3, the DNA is TGTGCCAGCAGCGGCTGGTTTACAGGGCGGTACGAGCAGTACTTC. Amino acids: CASSGWFTGRYEQYF.

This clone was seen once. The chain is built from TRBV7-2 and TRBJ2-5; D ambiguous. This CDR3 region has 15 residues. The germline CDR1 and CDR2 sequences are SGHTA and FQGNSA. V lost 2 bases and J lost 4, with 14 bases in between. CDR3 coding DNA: TGTGCCAGCAGCTTAAGAGTTGGGCTAGGAGAGACCCAGTACTTC. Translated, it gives CASSLRVGLGETQYF.

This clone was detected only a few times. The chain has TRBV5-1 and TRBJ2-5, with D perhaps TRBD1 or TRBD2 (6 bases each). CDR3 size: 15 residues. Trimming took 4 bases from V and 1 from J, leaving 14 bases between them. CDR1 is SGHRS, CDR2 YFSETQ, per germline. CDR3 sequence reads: CASSGGRGFQETQYF. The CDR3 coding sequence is TGCGCCAGCAGCGGGGGGCGGGGATTCCAAGAGACCCAGTACTTC.

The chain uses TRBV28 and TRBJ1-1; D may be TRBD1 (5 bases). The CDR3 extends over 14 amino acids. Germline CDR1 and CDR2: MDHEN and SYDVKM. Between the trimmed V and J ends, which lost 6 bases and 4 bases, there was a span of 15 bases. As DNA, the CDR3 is TGTGCCAGCAGAGCCCACGGGGGTGGCACTGAAGCTTTCTTT. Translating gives CASRAHGGGTEAFF.

CDR3 coding DNA: TGTGCTAGTGGTTTGAGTAGCGGGAGACCCTACGAGCAGTACTTC. It translates to CASGLSSGRPYEQYF. This chain links TRBV12-5 with TRBJ2-7, with 9 positions matching TRBD2. Germline V gene lookup returns CDR1 LGHNT and CDR2 FRNRAP. The V gene end was trimmed by 2 bases and the J gene end by 2 bases; junction bases not matched to a gene: 4. The CDR3 runs 15 residues.

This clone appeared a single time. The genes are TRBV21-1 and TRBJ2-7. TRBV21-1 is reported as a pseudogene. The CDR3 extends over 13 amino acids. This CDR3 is CASSRDRNYEQYF. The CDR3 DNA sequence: TGTGCCAGCAGCCGGGACCGTAACTACGAGCAGTACTTC.

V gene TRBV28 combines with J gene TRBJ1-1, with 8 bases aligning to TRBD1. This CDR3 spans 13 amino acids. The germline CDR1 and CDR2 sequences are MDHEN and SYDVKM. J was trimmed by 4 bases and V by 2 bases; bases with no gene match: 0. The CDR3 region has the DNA TGTGCCAGCAGTTTACAGGGGGCCACTGAAGCTTTCTTT. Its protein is CASSLQGATEAFF.

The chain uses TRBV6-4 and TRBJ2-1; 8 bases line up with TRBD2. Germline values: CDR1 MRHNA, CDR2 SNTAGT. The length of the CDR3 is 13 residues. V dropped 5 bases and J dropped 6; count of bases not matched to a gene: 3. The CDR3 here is CASSPGTSNEQFF. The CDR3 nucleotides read TGTGCCAGCAGTCCCGGGACTAGCAATGAGCAGTTCTTC.

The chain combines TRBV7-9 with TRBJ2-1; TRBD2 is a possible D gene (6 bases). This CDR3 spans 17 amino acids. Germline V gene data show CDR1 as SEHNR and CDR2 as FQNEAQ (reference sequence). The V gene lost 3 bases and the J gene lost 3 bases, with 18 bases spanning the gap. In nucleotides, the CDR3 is TGTGCCAGCAGCTTCCCTAAGGGTAGCGGTCTCTACAATGAGCAGTTCTTC. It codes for CASSFPKGSGLYNEQFF. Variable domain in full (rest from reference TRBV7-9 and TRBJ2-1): DTGVSQNPRHKITKRGQNVTFRCDPISEHNRLYWYRQTLGQGPEFLTYFQNEAQLEKSRLLSDRFSAERPKGSFSTLEIQRTEQGDSAMYLCASSFPKGSGLYNEQFFGPGTRLTVL.

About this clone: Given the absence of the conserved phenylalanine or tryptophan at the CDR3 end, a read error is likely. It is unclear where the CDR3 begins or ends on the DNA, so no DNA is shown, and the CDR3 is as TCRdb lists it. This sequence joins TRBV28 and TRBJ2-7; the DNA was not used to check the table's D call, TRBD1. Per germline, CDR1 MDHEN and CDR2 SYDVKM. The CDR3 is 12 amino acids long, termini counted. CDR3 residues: CASSLMDRPLFL.

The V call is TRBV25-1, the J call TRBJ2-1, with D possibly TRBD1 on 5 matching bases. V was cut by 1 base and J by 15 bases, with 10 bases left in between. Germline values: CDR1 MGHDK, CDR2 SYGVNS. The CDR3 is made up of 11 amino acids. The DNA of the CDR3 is TGTGCCAGCAGTGAATTCGTGGGGCTGTTCTTC. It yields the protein CASSEFVGLFF. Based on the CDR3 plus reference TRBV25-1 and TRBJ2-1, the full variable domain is EADIYQTPRYLVIGTGKKITLECSQTMGHDKMYWYQQDPGMELHLIHYSYGVNSTEKGDLSSESTVSRIRTEHFPLTLESARPSHTSQYLCASSEFVGLFFGPGTRLTVL.

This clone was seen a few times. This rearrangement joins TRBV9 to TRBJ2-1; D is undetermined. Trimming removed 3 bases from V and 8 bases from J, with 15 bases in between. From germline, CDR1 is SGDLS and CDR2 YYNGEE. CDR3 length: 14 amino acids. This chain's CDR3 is CASSARPVVDEQFF. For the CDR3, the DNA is TGTGCCAGCAGCGCGAGACCGGTAGTGGATGAGCAGTTCTTC.

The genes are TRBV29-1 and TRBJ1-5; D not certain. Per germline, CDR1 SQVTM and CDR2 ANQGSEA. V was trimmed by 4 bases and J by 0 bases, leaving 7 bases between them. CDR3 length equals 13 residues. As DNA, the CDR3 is TGCAGCGTTGCTGGAAATAGCAATCAGCCCCAGCATTTT. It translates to CSVAGNSNQPQHF.

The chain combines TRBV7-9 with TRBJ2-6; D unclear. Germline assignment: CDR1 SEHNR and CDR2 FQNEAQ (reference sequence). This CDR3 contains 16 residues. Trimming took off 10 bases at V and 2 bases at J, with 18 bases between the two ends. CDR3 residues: CAIRDGVSAGANVLTF. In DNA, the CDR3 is TGTGCCATCCGCGATGGGGTTTCAGCTGGGGCCAACGTCCTGACTTTC. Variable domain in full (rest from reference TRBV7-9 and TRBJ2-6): DTGVSQNPRHKITKRGQNVTFRCDPISEHNRLYWYRQTLGQGPEFLTYFQNEAQLEKSRLLSDRFSAERPKGSFSTLEIQRTEQGDSAMYLCAIRDGVSAGANVLTFGAGSRLTVL.

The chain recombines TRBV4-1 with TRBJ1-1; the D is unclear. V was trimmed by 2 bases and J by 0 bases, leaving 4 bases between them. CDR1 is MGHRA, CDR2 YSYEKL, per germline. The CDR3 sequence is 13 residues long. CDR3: CASSQHMNTEAFF. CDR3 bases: TGCGCCAGCAGCCAACACATGAACACTGAAGCTTTCTTT.

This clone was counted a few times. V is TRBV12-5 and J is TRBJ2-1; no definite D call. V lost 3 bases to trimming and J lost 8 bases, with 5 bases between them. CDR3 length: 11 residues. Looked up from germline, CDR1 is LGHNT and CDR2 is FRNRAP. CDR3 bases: TGTGCTAGTGGTTTAGGGTATGAGCAGTTCTTC. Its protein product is CASGLGYEQFF.

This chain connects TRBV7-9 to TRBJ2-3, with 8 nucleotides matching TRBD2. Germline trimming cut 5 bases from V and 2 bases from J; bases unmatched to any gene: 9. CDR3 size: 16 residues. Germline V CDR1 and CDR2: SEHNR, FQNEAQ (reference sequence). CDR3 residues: CASSPTAGGATDTQYF. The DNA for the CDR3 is TGTGCCAGCAGCCCAACGGCGGGAGGTGCCACAGATACGCAGTATTTT.

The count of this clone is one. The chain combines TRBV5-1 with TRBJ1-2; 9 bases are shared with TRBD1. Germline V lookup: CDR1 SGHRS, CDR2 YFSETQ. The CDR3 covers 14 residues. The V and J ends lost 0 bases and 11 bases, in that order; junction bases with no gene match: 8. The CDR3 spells CASSLGDRAQGYTF. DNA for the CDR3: TGCGCCAGCAGCTTGGGGGACAGGGCTCAAGGTTACACCTTC.

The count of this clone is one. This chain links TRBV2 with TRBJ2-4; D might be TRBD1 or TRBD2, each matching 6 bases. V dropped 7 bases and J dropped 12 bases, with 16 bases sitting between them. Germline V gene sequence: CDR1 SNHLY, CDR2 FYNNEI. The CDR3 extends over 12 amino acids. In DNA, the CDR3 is TGTGCCAGCAATACCAACGGGGGCTATCAGTACTTC. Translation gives CASNTNGGYQYF.

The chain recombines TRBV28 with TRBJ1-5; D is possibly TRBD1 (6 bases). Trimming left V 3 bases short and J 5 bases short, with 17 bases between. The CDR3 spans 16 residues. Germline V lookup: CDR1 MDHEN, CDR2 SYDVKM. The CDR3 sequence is CASSLSGGAIYQPQHF. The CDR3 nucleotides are TGTGCCAGCAGTTTGAGTGGGGGGGCGATCTATCAGCCCCAGCATTTT.

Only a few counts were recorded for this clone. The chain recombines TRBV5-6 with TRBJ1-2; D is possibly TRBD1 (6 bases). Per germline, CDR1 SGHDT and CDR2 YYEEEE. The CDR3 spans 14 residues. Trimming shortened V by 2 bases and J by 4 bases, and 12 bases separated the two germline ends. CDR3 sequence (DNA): TGTGCCAGCAGCTTTACAGGGAAGGCCTATGGCTACACCTTC. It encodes CASSFTGKAYGYTF.

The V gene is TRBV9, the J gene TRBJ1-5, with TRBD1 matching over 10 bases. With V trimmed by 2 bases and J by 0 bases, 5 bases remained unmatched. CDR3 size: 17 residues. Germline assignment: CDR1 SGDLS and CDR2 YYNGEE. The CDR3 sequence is CASSVRDRGSSNQPQHF. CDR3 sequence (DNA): TGTGCCAGCAGCGTCCGGGACAGGGGAAGTAGCAATCAGCCCCAGCATTTT.

DNA of the CDR3: TGTGCCAGTAGTGGCATTACCGGTGAAAAACTGTTTTTT. Residues: CASSGITGEKLFF. V is TRBV19 and J is TRBJ1-4, with D unclear. The germline V gene encodes CDR1 LNHDA and CDR2 SQIVND (reference sequence). This CDR3 comprises 13 residues. V was clipped by 5 bases and J by 7 bases, with 11 bases between them.